The following is a T cell receptor (beta chain) sequence with its context. The antigen remains undetermined. TCRdb redid the calling of the reads with MiXCR, one entry per CDR3 protein. The sample consists of under 450,000 distinct CDR3 sequences, about a third of them appearing once. These data come from a study of T cell repertoires in cytomegalovirus infection. Study overall: CMV epitopes used comprised recently identified HLA-C-restricted ones and well-studied HLA-B-restricted ones. Matching HLA type and CMV infection were both indicated by public TCR beta signatures.

V was clipped by 5 bases and J by 5 bases, with 17 bases between them. This CDR3 contains 15 residues. Germline CDR1 is SGHAT and CDR2 is FQNNGV. Study outcomes and limitations: Dominating the ex vivo response were TCR beta clonotypes that were CMV-specific and HLA-C-restricted.

The source was cultured PBMCs, collected from culture after CMV antigen stimulation. This clonotype was obtained from a human donor in good health (CMV status not recorded). Some clones in this sample may be carry-over from other donors' samples. The V gene is TRBV11-2, the J gene TRBJ2-3; D uncertain. CDR3 amino acids: CASSQSVGVGDTQYF. The DNA for the CDR3 is TGTGCCAGCAGCCAGTCGGTGGGTGTGGGAGATACGCAGTATTTT.